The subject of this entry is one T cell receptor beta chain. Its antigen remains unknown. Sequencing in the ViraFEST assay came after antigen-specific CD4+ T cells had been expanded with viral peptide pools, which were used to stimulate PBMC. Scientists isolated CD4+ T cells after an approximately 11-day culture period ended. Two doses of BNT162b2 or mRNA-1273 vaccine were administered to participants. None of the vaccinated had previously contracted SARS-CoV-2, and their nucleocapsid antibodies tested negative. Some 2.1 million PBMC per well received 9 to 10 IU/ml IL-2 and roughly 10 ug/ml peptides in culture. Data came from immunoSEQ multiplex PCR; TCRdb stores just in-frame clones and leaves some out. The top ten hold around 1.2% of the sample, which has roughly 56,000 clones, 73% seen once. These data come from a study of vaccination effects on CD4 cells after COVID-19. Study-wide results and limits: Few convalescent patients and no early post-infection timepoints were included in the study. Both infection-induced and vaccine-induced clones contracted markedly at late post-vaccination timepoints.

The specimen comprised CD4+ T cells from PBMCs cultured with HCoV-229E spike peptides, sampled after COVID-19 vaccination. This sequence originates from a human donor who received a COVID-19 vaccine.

Here the CDR3 reads CASSHDRRSTEAFF. The CDR3 bases are TGTGCCAGCAGTCATGACAGGAGGAGCACTGAAGCTTTCTTT. This chain uses TRBV3-1 (or the pseudogene TRBV3-2) with TRBJ1-1, with TRBD1 as a possible D gene (6 bases). The germline V gene encodes CDR1 LGHDT and CDR2 YNNKEL (reference sequence). V was pared by 6 bases and J by 4 bases, with 15 bases between. CDR3 length: 14 amino acids.